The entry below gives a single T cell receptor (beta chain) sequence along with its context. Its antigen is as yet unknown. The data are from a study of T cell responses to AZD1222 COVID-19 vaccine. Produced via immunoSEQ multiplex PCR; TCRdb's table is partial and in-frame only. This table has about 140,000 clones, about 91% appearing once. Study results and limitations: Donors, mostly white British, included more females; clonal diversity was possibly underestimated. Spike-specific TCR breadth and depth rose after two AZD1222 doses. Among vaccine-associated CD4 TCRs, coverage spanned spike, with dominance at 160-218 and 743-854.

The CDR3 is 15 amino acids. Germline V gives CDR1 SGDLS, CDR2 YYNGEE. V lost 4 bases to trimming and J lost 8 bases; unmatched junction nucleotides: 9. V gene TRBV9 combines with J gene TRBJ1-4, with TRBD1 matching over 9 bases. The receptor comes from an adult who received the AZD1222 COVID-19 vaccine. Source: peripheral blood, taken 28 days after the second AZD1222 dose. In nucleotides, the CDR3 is TGTGCCAGCAGCCTCACAGGGACAGGGATGGAAAAACTGTTTTTT. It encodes CASSLTGTGMEKLFF.